The 25 T cell receptor beta chains below all came from one sample that was sequenced in a study of PD-L1 blockade in urothelial cancer. Time point reported: peripheral blood 6 weeks after treatment start. The repertoire was sequenced with immunoSEQ multiplex PCR; TCRdb's copy has only in-frame clones and lacks some. The sample has 40,000 to 55,000 clones; 88% are singletons. The sample consisted of PBMCs, taken around atezolizumab (anti-PD-L1) treatment. The receptors originated from a man in his fifties or sixties with urothelial cancer.

The chain carries TRBV6-1 and TRBJ1-1; D remains ambiguous. The V end lost 4 bases, the J end lost 4 bases, and 10 bases lay between the germline ends. Germline CDR1 MNHNS, CDR2 SASEGT. The CDR3 sequence is 13 residues long. As DNA, the CDR3 is TGTGCCAGCAGTGTCATCGTAGTCACTGAAGCTTTCTTT. This sequence encodes CASSVIVVTEAFF.

The gene calls are TRBV5-4 and TRBJ2-7; 12 nucleotides align to TRBD2. Germline CDR1 is SGHNT and CDR2 is YYREEE (reference sequence). The CDR3 spans 15 residues. With 1 base clipped from V and 6 bases from J, the junction kept 5 bases outside the gene matches. CDR3 in amino acids: CASSLSSGRVVEQYF. The CDR3 DNA follows: TGTGCCAGCAGCTTGTCTAGCGGGAGGGTGGTCGAGCAGTACTTC.

This chain connects TRBV9 to TRBJ2-3, with TRBD2 identical over 12 bases. Germline trimming cut 1 base from V and 7 bases from J; bases unmatched to any gene: 7. Looked up from germline, CDR1 is SGDLS and CDR2 is YYNGEE. This CDR3 is 16 amino acids long. The CDR3 loop is CASSVPTSGGPNTQYF. The CDR3 DNA is TGTGCCAGCAGCGTACCTACTAGCGGGGGGCCGAATACGCAGTATTTT.

Turning to this clone: One end of the junction is discordant with germline, which a read error may explain. The V call is TRBV4-3, the J call TRBJ2-3, with 11 bases identical to TRBD1. The CDR3 length is 17 residues. In germline, CDR1 is LGHNA, CDR2 YSLEER. Here the CDR3 DNA reads TGCGCCAGCAGCCAAGAGGTGGGACAGGGGGGCACAAATACGCAGTATTTT. Its translation is CASSQEVGQGGTNTQYF.

The table lists this clone with a few counts. The rearrangement links TRBV29-1 to TRBJ1-1; 7 bases agree with TRBD1. Germline CDR1 SQVTM, CDR2 ANQGSEA. J gave up 8 bases and V 7 bases, and 4 bases lay outside the gene matches. CDR3 size: 10 residues. CDR3 amino acids: CSALQGEAFF. Here the CDR3 DNA reads TGCAGCGCCCTACAGGGGGAAGCTTTCTTT.

The chain links TRBV2 to TRBJ1-5; no firm D call. Trimming cost V 2 bases and J 3 bases, with 5 bases left between them. This CDR3 has 13 residues. Germline V lookup: CDR1 SNHLY, CDR2 FYNNEI. The CDR3 sequence is CASSERYNQPQHF. The DNA for the CDR3 is TGTGCCAGCAGTGAACGGTACAATCAGCCCCAGCATTTT. The full variable domain, in which reference TRBV2 and TRBJ1-5 provide the parts outside the CDR3, is EPEVTQTPSHQVTQMGQEVILRCVPISNHLYFYWYRQILGQKVEFLVSFYNNEISEKSEIFDDQFSVERPDGSNFTLKIRSTKLEDSAMYFCASSERYNQPQHFGDGTRLSIL.

The CDR3 is CASSVEGGTRTEQFF. The CDR3 DNA reads TGTGCCAGCAGCGTAGAAGGGGGAACAAGGACTGAGCAGTTCTTC. The J gene is TRBJ2-1, the V gene TRBV9; D possibly corresponds to TRBD1 (6 bases). Between the trimmed V and J ends, which lost 0 bases and 9 bases, there was a span of 16 bases. The germline gives CDR1 SGDLS, CDR2 YYNGEE. The CDR3 covers 15 residues.

The genes are TRBV28 and TRBJ2-2; 8 bases fit TRBD2. Trimming took 10 bases from V and 3 from J; bases not matched to a gene: 10. Germline V lookup: CDR1 MDHEN, CDR2 SYDVKM. The CDR3 spans 15 residues. The CDR3 DNA follows: TGTGCCACCCTTGGGACTAGTAGGGACACCGGGGAGCTGTTTTTT. This translates into CATLGTSRDTGELFF. The variable domain in full, with the rest retrieved from reference TRBV28 and TRBJ2-2, is DVKVTQSSRYLVKRTGEKVFLECVQDMDHENMFWYRQDPGLGLRLIYFSYDVKMKEKGDIPEGYSVSREKKERFSLILESASTNQTSMYLCATLGTSRDTGELFFGEGSRLTVL.

This sequence joins TRBV9 and TRBJ2-4, with TRBD2 matching 10 bases. The germline gives CDR1 SGDLS, CDR2 YYNGEE. V dropped 4 bases and J dropped 3; count of bases not matched to a gene: 10. The CDR3 has 17 residues. The CDR3 loop is CASSPRGTSEDKNIQYF. CDR3 DNA sequence: TGTGCCAGCAGCCCGCGGGGGACTAGCGAAGACAAAAACATTCAGTACTTC.

V is TRBV6-6 and J is TRBJ2-5, with 8 bases lining up with TRBD1. The ends lost 6 bases at V and 3 bases at J; junction bases unmatched: 6. CDR1 MNHNY and CDR2 SVGAGI come from the germline V gene (reference sequence). The CDR3 sequence is 14 residues long. The CDR3 bases are TGTGCCAGCAGCCTTCCGGGACAGGAAGAGACCCAGTACTTC. This encodes CASSLPGQEETQYF.

J is TRBJ2-3 and V is TRBV19; possibly TRBD1 for D (6 bases). CDR3 length: 14 residues. V was shortened by 7 bases and J by 2 bases, with 13 bases between the two germline ends. CDR1 is LNHDA and CDR2 is SQIVND in the germline V gene (reference sequence). Written as DNA, the CDR3 is TGTGCCAGTACCAGGGACATTAACACAGATACGCAGTATTTT. Translation gives CASTRDINTDTQYF. The full variable domain, completed using reference TRBV19 and TRBJ2-3, is DGGITQSPKYLFRKEGQNVTLSCEQNLNHDAMYWYRQDPGQGLRLIYYSQIVNDFQKGDIAEGYSVSREKKESFPLTVTSAQKNPTAFYLCASTRDINTDTQYFGPGTRLTVL.

This clone was picked up a small number of times. The genes are TRBV2 and TRBJ2-3, with a tentative D call TRBD2 (5 bases). V was trimmed by 4 bases and J by 3 bases, leaving 8 bases between them. The CDR3 consists of 13 residues. Germline V lookup: CDR1 SNHLY, CDR2 FYNNEI. The CDR3 region is CASSGGWTDTQYF. CDR3 DNA: TGTGCCAGCAGTGGAGGGTGGACAGATACGCAGTATTTT. The whole variable domain, filled in from reference TRBV2 and TRBJ2-3, reads EPEVTQTPSHQVTQMGQEVILRCVPISNHLYFYWYRQILGQKVEFLVSFYNNEISEKSEIFDDQFSVERPDGSNFTLKIRSTKLEDSAMYFCASSGGWTDTQYFGPGTRLTVL.

The V gene is TRBV7-2, the J gene TRBJ2-4; D is possibly TRBD2 (6 bases). From germline, CDR1 is SGHTA and CDR2 FQGNSA. V dropped 4 bases and J dropped 0 bases, with 10 bases sitting between them. This CDR3 comprises 15 residues. CDR3 DNA sequence: TGTGCCAGCAGCTACCGGGGACTAGCCAAAAACATTCAGTACTTC. Translation: CASSYRGLAKNIQYF.

This sequence joins TRBV5-1 and TRBJ2-7; 7 bases agree with TRBD1. Germline CDR1 SGHRS, CDR2 YFSETQ. The CDR3 sequence is 15 residues long. With V trimmed by 6 bases and J by 5 bases, 14 bases remained unmatched. The CDR3 loop reads CASTPSPTGINEQYF. The DNA for the CDR3 is TGCGCCAGCACCCCGTCACCGACAGGGATCAACGAGCAGTACTTC. The variable domain in full, completed from reference TRBV5-1 and TRBJ2-7, reads KAGVTQTPRYLIKTRGQQVTLSCSPISGHRSVSWYQQTPGQGLQFLFEYFSETQRNKGNFPGRFSGRQFSNSRSEMNVSTLELGDSALYLCASTPSPTGINEQYFGPGTRLTVT.

The chain uses TRBV6-5 and TRBJ1-1, with 8 bases matching TRBD1. J gave up 10 bases and V 1 base, and 5 bases lay outside the gene matches. Germline V lookup: CDR1 MNHEY, CDR2 SVGAGI. CDR3 length: 13 residues. The DNA for the CDR3 is TGTGCCAGCAGTTACTTCGGACAGGGCGGAGCTTTCTTT. Amino acids: CASSYFGQGGAFF.

The genes are TRBV6-6 and TRBJ2-7; TRBD1 matches 11 bases. V lost 4 bases, J lost 4 bases, and 9 bases stayed unmatched. CDR3 length: 16 residues. Germline assignment: CDR1 MNHNY and CDR2 SVGAGI (reference sequence). The CDR3 DNA sequence: TGTGCCAGCAGTTCCACGAGGGACAGGGGGGAGTACGAGCAGTACTTC. It translates to CASSSTRDRGEYEQYF.

The gene calls are TRBV4-2 and TRBJ2-2; possible D gene TRBD2, 5 bases. Trimming left V 1 base short and J 5 bases short, with 17 bases between. The CDR3 runs 17 residues. CDR1 LGHNA and CDR2 YNFKEQ come from the germline V gene. CDR3 bases: TGTGCCAGCAGCCAAGCTTTAGGCCTAGGGAGAACCGGGGAGCTGTTTTTT. Protein: CASSQALGLGRTGELFF.

The genes are TRBV5-4 and TRBJ2-2, with TRBD2 as a possible D gene (6 bases). The germline V and J ends were trimmed by 4 bases and 4 bases, with 20 bases remaining between them. Germline values: CDR1 SGHNT, CDR2 YYREEE (reference sequence). The length of the CDR3 is 17 residues. In DNA form, the CDR3 reads TGTGCCAGCAGCGGCGGGACTCTTCGATCTCTCACCGGGGAGCTGTTTTTT. This codes for CASSGGTLRSLTGELFF.

V and J are TRBV4-1 and TRBJ2-7, with 9 bases lining up with TRBD1. In germline, CDR1 is MGHRA, CDR2 YSYEKL. The V gene end was trimmed by 3 bases and the J gene end by 4 bases; junction bases not matched to a gene: 7. The CDR3 length is 15 residues. The CDR3 loop reads CASSQGQGQWYEQYF. In DNA, the CDR3 is TGCGCCAGCAGCCAGGGACAGGGACAATGGTACGAGCAGTACTTC.

The rearrangement links TRBV2 to TRBJ2-5; TRBD1 agrees at 9 bases. Per the germline V gene, CDR1 is SNHLY and CDR2 is FYNNEI. The CDR3 has 16 amino acids. The trim removed 2 bases at V and 4 bases at J, leaving 8 bases unmatched. As DNA, the CDR3 is TGTGCCAGCAGTGAAATTTGGGGACAGGGAAGAGAGACCCAGTACTTC. Translated, it gives CASSEIWGQGRETQYF.

The genes are TRBV5-1 and TRBJ2-3, with 10 positions matching TRBD2. The CDR3 sequence is 15 residues long. From germline, CDR1 is SGHRS and CDR2 YFSETQ. The junction had 3 bases not matched to a gene; V was cut back by 0 bases and J by 5 bases. As DNA, the CDR3 is TGCGCCAGCAGCTTGGATCCTAGCGGGGGAGATACGCAGTATTTT. Translating gives CASSLDPSGGDTQYF. The variable domain in full, completed from reference TRBV5-1 and TRBJ2-3, reads KAGVTQTPRYLIKTRGQQVTLSCSPISGHRSVSWYQQTPGQGLQFLFEYFSETQRNKGNFPGRFSGRQFSNSRSEMNVSTLELGDSALYLCASSLDPSGGDTQYFGPGTRLTVL.

V is TRBV2 and J is TRBJ2-7, with a weak D call TRBD1 (6 bases). Germline V gene lookup returns CDR1 SNHLY and CDR2 FYNNEI. CDR3 length: 15 residues. Trimming took 1 base from V and 2 from J, leaving 12 bases between them. The CDR3 DNA reads TGTGCCAGCAGTGAAGACAGGGTAAAGGCCTACGAGCAGTACTTC. Its translation is CASSEDRVKAYEQYF.

The J gene is TRBJ1-1, the V gene TRBV10-2; D is undetermined. Deletions cut 3 bases from V and 4 bases from J, with 12 bases between. Germline CDR1 WSHSY, CDR2 SAAADI. The CDR3 is made up of 14 amino acids. CDR3 sequence (DNA): TGCGCCAGCAGTGAATGGGCGGCGGGCACTGAAGCTTTCTTT. It specifies CASSEWAAGTEAFF.

The chain couples TRBV29-1 to TRBJ2-7, with TRBD2 identical over 7 bases. J was trimmed by 5 bases and V by 4 bases; bases with no gene match: 11. Germline CDR1 and CDR2: SQVTM and ANQGSEA. CDR3 length: 14 residues. In DNA form, the CDR3 reads TGCAGCGTTGCGGTAGGCGGGAGATCCCACGAGCAGTACTTC. This codes for CSVAVGGRSHEQYF.

This chain uses TRBV5-6 with TRBJ2-3, with TRBD2 matching over 7 bases. V lost 0 bases and J lost 2; bases outside the gene matches: 3. The germline V gene has CDR1 SGHDT and CDR2 YYEEEE. CDR3 length equals 15 residues. For the CDR3, the DNA is TGTGCCAGCAGCTTGGGGGCGGGGGACACAGATACGCAGTATTTT. Amino acid sequence: CASSLGAGDTDTQYF.